What follows is one T cell receptor (beta chain) and its context. Its antigen remains unidentified. The data were obtained in a study of blood T cells in healthy people across ages. This CDR3 has 14 amino acids. The germline gives CDR1 SQVTM, CDR2 ANQGSEA. With V trimmed by 0 bases and J by 1 base, 1 base remained unmatched. Study outcomes and limitations: Observed TCR beta diversity per million T cells went down as age went up. This fall followed a roughly linear course with age. PBMCs that were unsorted prevented a conclusive naive versus antigen-experienced comparison.

Next came a second PCR, run for about 6 to 12 cycles, which used a sample-barcoded 5' primer along with a J-beta primer mix. A tag from a template-switch adaptor with 12 random nucleotides marked each cDNA molecule. In TCRdb, the 5' RACE reads were re-called with MiXCR into one record per CDR3 protein. The sample shows roughly 930,000 distinct CDR3 sequences, under 50% of them seen only once. The source of this sequence is a man aged 25 to 40 in good health. The sequenced sample consisted of blood. The chain combines TRBV29-1 with TRBJ2-7; TRBD1 agrees at 9 bases. CDR3 in amino acids: CSVEEGTGSYEQYF. In DNA form, the CDR3 reads TGCAGCGTTGAAGAGGGGACAGGGTCCTACGAGCAGTACTTC.